This T cell receptor beta chain is drawn from a study of T cell responses to AZD1222 COVID-19 vaccine. Broader study findings: Repertoire sampling was restricted to post-peak T cell response timepoints.

On this clone itself: What it recognizes is unknown.

Produced via immunoSEQ multiplex PCR; TCRdb's table is partial and in-frame only. The sample consists of about 210,000 clones, less than 95% of them appearing once. Germline lookup yields CDR1 SGHVS and CDR2 FQNEAQ. The length of the CDR3 is 12 residues. V was trimmed by 5 bases and J by 5 bases, leaving 9 bases between them. J is TRBJ2-5 and V is TRBV7-8; TRBD2 is a possible D gene (6 bases). This TCR was recovered from an adult who received the MenACWY meningococcal vaccine as a control. Material: peripheral blood, obtained 28 days after the second dose of the MenACWY control vaccine. The DNA for the CDR3 is TGTGCCAGCAGCCCGGAGGGGGAGACCCAGTACTTC. It specifies CASSPEGETQYF.